Presented here are 14 T cell receptor gamma chains from one specimen sequenced in a study of Vδ1+ human thymocytes. Findings of the study overall: Thymic TRG and TRD repertoires appeared highly polyclonal.

Extracted RNA was reverse transcribed into cDNA. The CDR3 regions were amplified by multiplex PCR from V-gene primers to a constant-region primer. TCRdb re-processed the multiplex PCR reads using CATT. This sample has 25,000 to 30,000 gamma-chain clones, with around a fifth found just once. No antigen has been assigned to these receptors. The specimen was Vdelta1+ gamma-delta thymocytes from the thymus. Subset noted: FACS-sorted CD3+ TCRalphabeta- TCRVdelta1+ TCRVdelta2- thymocytes. The receptors were gathered from a boy younger than two who had congenital heart surgery.

The rearrangement uses TRGV5 and TRGJ1 or TRGJ2. V trimming: 3 bases; J trimming: 0 bases; junction bases outside the gene matches: 8. This CDR3 is 15 amino acids long. Per the germline V gene, CDR1 is VINAFY and CDR2 is YDVSNSKD. The CDR3 here is CATWDGDKNYYKKLF. The CDR3 nucleotides read TGTGCCACCTGGGACGGGGATAAGAATTATTATAAGAAACTCTTT.

In its sample, this clone was seen a few times. This sequence joins TRGV5 and TRGJ1 or TRGJ2. Trimming removed 4 bases from V and 12 bases from J; junction bases left unmatched: 9. From germline, CDR1 is VINAFY and CDR2 YDVSNSKD. The CDR3 is 11 residues long. CDR3 in DNA: TGTGCCACCTGGGATGTCCAAGCGAAACTCTTT. Residues: CATWDVQAKLF.

This rearrangement joins TRGV4 to TRGJP2. Trimming removed 9 bases from V and 12 bases from J; junction bases left unmatched: 4. Germline V gene data show CDR1 as EGSTGY and CDR2 as YDSYTSSV. The CDR3 covers 9 residues. CDR3 sequence reads: CATKRIKTF. The CDR3 DNA follows: TGTGCCACCAAGCGGATCAAGACGTTT.

Only a few counts were recorded for this clone. The chain joins TRGV4 to TRGJ1 or TRGJ2. The germline CDR1 and CDR2 sequences are EGSTGY and YDSYTSSV. J gave up 16 bases and V 3 bases, and 6 bases lay outside the gene matches. CDR3 size: 9 residues. CDR3 amino acids: CATWDRRLF. CDR3 DNA: TGTGCCACCTGGGATCGCCGGCTCTTT.

This clone appeared a few times. The chain is built from TRGV3 and TRGJ1 or TRGJ2. The germline V gene encodes CDR1 VTNTFY and CDR2 YDVSTARD (reference sequence). V shed 3 bases, J shed 8 bases, and the junction held 13 bases outside the gene matches. The CDR3 has 14 amino acids. CDR3 in DNA: TGTGCCACCTGGGACTCCCTACCCGGGCATAAGAAACTCTTT. Translating it yields CATWDSLPGHKKLF.

This clone was picked up a small number of times. J is TRGJ1 or TRGJ2 and V is TRGV5. There are 15 residues in the CDR3. Germline-derived CDR1 and CDR2 are VINAFY and YDVSNSKD. V was clipped by 0 bases and J by 7 bases; unmatched bases: 12. CDR3 residues: CATWDRQRWGYKKLF. As DNA, the CDR3 is TGTGCCACCTGGGACAGGCAGAGATGGGGCTATAAGAAACTCTTT.

The table lists this clone with a few counts. The gene calls are TRGV5 and TRGJ1 or TRGJ2. The V segment lost 0 bases and the J segment 4 bases; nucleotides outside the gene matches: 6. In germline, CDR1 is VINAFY, CDR2 YDVSNSKD. This CDR3 comprises 14 residues. The chain's CDR3 is CATWDRPQYYKKLF. CDR3 nucleotide sequence: TGTGCCACCTGGGACAGGCCCCAATATTATAAGAAACTCTTT.

This clone showed up just a few times. Other nucleotide sequences in the sample specify the same CDR3. The V and J genes are TRGV2 and TRGJ1 or TRGJ2. Germline loops: CDR1 EGSNGY, CDR2 YDSYNSKV. The V gene end was trimmed by 1 base and the J gene end by 4 bases; junction bases not matched to a gene: 4. This CDR3 region has 13 residues. The CDR3 spells CATWDGLYYKKLF. The DNA of the CDR3 is TGTGCCACCTGGGACGGCCTCTATTATAAGAAACTCTTT.

This clone was counted once. The V call is TRGV2, the J call TRGJP1. Trimming cost V 8 bases and J 0 bases; bases outside gene matches: 6. CDR3 size: 14 residues. Germline-derived CDR1 and CDR2 are EGSNGY and YDSYNSKV. CDR3 nucleotide sequence: TGTGCCACCTTAATATATACCACTGGTTGGTTCAAGATATTT. Translation gives CATLIYTTGWFKIF.

The rearrangement joins TRGV9 to TRGJP1. The CDR3 covers 14 residues. CDR1 and CDR2 from the germline V gene are GITISATS and ISYDGTV (reference sequence). V gave up 0 bases and J gave up 9 bases; unmatched junction bases: 7. The CDR3 DNA is TGTGCCTTGTGGGAGGTGCAAAGGAGTTGGTTCAAGATATTT. Amino acids: CALWEVQRSWFKIF.

This clone was seen more than once but under ten times. V gene TRGV8 combines with J gene TRGJ1 or TRGJ2. Germline loops: CDR1 VENAVY, CDR2 YDSYNSRV. CDR3 length: 13 amino acids. V lost 1 base to trimming and J lost 3 bases; unmatched junction nucleotides: 3. The CDR3 region has the DNA TGTGCCACCTGGGATAGTGTTTATTATAAGAAACTCTTT. Encoded protein: CATWDSVYYKKLF.

This clone was seen a few times. The chain combines TRGV9 with TRGJ1 or TRGJ2. Per germline, CDR1 GITISATS and CDR2 ISYDGTV (reference sequence). The ends lost 0 bases at V and 11 bases at J; junction bases unmatched: 4. The CDR3 runs 11 residues. The DNA for the CDR3 is TGTGCCTTGTGGGAGGTGCAACAGAAACTCTTT. It encodes CALWEVQQKLF.

This clone was counted between two and nine times. The chain carries TRGV3 and TRGJ1 or TRGJ2. Germline CDR1 VTNTFY, CDR2 YDVSTARD (reference sequence). The CDR3 totals 10 residues. V lost 6 bases to trimming and J lost 10 bases; unmatched junction nucleotides: 6. For the CDR3, the DNA is TGTGCCACCTGGTCGCTCAAGAAACTCTTT. Translated: CATWSLKKLF.

This rearrangement joins TRGV9 to TRGJ1 or TRGJ2. Germline trimming cut 2 bases from V and 3 bases from J; bases unmatched to any gene: 7. The germline CDR1 and CDR2 sequences are GITISATS and ISYDGTV (reference sequence). The CDR3 has 14 residues. The CDR3 loop reads CALWEGKIYYKKLF. The CDR3 nucleotides read TGTGCCTTGTGGGAGGGAAAGATTTATTATAAGAAACTCTTT.